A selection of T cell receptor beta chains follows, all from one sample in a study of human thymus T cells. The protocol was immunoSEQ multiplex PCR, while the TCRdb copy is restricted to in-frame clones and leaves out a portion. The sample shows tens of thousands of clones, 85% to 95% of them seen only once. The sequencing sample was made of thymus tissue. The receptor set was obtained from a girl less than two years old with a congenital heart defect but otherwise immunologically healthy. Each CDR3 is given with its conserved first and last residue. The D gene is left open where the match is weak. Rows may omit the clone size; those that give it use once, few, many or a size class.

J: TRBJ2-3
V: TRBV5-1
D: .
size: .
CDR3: CASSPIRTANTDTQYF
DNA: TGCGCCAGCAGCCCCATTCGGACAGCCAACACAGATACGCAGTATTTT

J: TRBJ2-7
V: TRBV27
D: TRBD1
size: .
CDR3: CASRPTGGPLYEQYF
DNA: TGTGCCAGCAGACCCACAGGGGGGCCCCTCTACGAGCAGTACTTC

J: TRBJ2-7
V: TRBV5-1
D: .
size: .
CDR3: CASSYRRLGAGSYEQYF
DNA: TGCGCCAGCAGCTACCGCCGCCTAGGGGCGGGTTCTTACGAGCAGTACTTC

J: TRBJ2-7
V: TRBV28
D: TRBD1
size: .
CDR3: CASRYGQGRHYEQYF
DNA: TGTGCCAGCAGATACGGACAGGGGAGGCACTACGAGCAGTACTTC

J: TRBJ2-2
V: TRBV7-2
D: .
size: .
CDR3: CASSPGISTANTGELFF
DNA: TGTGCCAGCAGCCCCGGAATAAGCACCGCGAACACCGGGGAGCTGTTTTTT

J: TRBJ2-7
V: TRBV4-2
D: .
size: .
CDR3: CASSQGSYAQYF
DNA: TGTGCCAGCAGCCAAGGGAGCTACGCGCAGTACTTC

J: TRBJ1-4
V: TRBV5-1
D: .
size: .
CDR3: CASSRYQRATNEKLFF
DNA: TGCGCCAGCAGCCGGTACCAGCGGGCAACTAATGAAAAACTGTTTTTT

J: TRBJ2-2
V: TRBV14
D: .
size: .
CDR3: CASSFLWANTGELFF
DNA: TGTGCCAGCAGCTTCCTTTGGGCGAACACCGGGGAGCTGTTTTTT

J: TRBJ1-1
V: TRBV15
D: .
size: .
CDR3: CATSRDPRMGTEAFF
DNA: TGTGCCACCAGCAGAGATCCGCGTATGGGGACTGAAGCTTTCTTT

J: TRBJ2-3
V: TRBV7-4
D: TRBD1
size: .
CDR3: CASSLGRQGLTRDTDTQYF
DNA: TGTGCCAGCAGCCTGGGTAGACAGGGCCTGACACGGGACACAGATACGCAGTATTTT

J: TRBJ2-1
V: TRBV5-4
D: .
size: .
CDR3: CASSLQLGGRGSNEQFF
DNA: TGTGCCAGCAGCTTGCAGCTCGGTGGGAGGGGGTCCAATGAGCAGTTCTTC

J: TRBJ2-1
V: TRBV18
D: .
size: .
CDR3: CASSPARNNEQFF
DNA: TGTGCCAGCTCACCAGCTAGAAACAATGAGCAGTTCTTC

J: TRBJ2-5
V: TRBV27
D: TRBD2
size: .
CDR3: CASSFSGRAGTQYF
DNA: TGTGCCAGCAGTTTTTCCGGGAGGGCCGGGACCCAGTACTTC

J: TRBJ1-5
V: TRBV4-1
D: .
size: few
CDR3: CASSQDRAGEQPQHF
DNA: TGCGCCAGCAGCCAAGATCGGGCAGGGGAACAGCCCCAGCATTTT

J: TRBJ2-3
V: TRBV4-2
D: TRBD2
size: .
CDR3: CASSQPTSGRVGHTDTQYF
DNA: TGTGCCAGCAGCCAACCGACTAGCGGGAGGGTCGGGCACACAGATACGCAGTATTTT

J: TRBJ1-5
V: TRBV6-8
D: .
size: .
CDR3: CASSYVAENQPQHF
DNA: TGTGCCAGCAGTTACGTGGCAGAAAATCAGCCCCAGCATTTT

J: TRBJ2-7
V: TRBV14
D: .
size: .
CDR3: CASSQERSRASYEQYF
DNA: TGTGCCAGCAGCCAAGAGCGTTCCAGGGCGTCCTACGAGCAGTACTTC

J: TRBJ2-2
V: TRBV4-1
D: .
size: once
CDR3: CASDRDNPTSTGELFF
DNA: TGCGCCAGCGACCGGGACAACCCAACTTCCACCGGGGAGCTGTTTTTT

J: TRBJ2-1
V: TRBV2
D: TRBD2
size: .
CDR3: CASSDGSGRSLKLGEQFF
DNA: TGTGCCAGCAGTGATGGGAGCGGGAGGTCTCTTAAGCTAGGTGAGCAGTTCTTC

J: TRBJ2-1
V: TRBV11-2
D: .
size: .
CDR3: CASSSYLGDRRGNEQFF
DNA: TGTGCCAGCAGCTCCTATCTTGGGGACAGGCGGGGGAATGAGCAGTTCTTC

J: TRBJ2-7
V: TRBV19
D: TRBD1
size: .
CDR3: CASSMGTGSQYF
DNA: TGTGCCAGTAGTATGGGGACAGGTTCGCAGTACTTC

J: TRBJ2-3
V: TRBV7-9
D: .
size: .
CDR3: CASSSKSSGTDTQYF
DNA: TGTGCCAGCAGCTCTAAAAGTTCAGGGACAGATACGCAGTATTTT

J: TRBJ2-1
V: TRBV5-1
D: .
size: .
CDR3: CASSLARLGEQFF
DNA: TGCGCCAGCAGCTTGGCCCGGCTAGGTGAGCAGTTCTTC

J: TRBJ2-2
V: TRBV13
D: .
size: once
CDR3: CASSLKSVPNTGELFF
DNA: TGTGCCAGCAGCTTAAAATCCGTTCCGAACACCGGGGAGCTGTTTTTT

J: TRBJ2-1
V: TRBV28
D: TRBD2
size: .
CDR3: CASSLGAGEYNEQFF
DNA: TGTGCCAGCAGCCTAGGTGCGGGAGAGTACAATGAGCAGTTCTTC

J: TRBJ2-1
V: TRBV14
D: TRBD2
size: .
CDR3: CASSQENLAGAWSSYNEQFF
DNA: TGTGCCAGCAGCCAAGAGAACTTAGCGGGAGCCTGGAGCTCCTACAATGAGCAGTTCTTC

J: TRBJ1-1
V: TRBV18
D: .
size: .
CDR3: CASSPLGGNNTEAFF
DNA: TGTGCCAGCTCACCTTTGGGGGGGAATAACACTGAAGCTTTCTTT

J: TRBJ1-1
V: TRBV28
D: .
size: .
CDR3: CASSSRRWNTEAFF
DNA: TGTGCCAGCAGCTCCCGAAGATGGAACACTGAAGCTTTCTTT

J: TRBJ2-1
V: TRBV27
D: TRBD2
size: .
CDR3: CASSPPGASGVNEQFF
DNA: TGTGCCAGCAGCCCCCCGGGGGCTAGCGGGGTCAATGAGCAGTTCTTC

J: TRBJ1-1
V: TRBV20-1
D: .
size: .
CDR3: CSAKAPAFF
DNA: TGCAGTGCTAAGGCCCCCGCTTTCTTT